This T cell receptor (beta chain) was documented in a study of OX40 agonist ivuxolimab in advanced cancers. In the study overall: The patients got ivuxolimab, which is an agonistic anti-OX40 (CD134) antibody. A male proportion of approximately 80% was recorded, with mean age approximately 57 years and range roughly 23 to 85. Every 2 weeks, patients got intravenous ivuxolimab at one of six dose levels (0.01-10 mg/kg). Broader study findings: The average count of expanded clones was higher among CD8+ T cells than among CD4+.

Using immunoSEQ multiplex PCR, the repertoire was profiled, and TCRdb retains in-frame clones only, with some absent. The table has 20,000 to 25,000 clones, 80% to 90% seen once. The ends lost 2 bases at V and 0 bases at J; junction bases unmatched: 5. The CDR3 consists of 15 residues. The V gene's germline CDR1 is SGDLS and CDR2 YYNGEE. This clone was seen a few times. Its specificity is not known. The sequence was obtained from an adult with an advanced solid tumor such as melanoma, head and neck, liver or kidney cancer. This specimen was CD4+ or CD8+ T cells sorted from blood, taken in a trial of the OX40 agonist ivuxolimab. J is TRBJ2-7 and V is TRBV9; TRBD2 agrees at 7 bases. The CDR3 here is CASSVIAGPSYEQYF. DNA for the CDR3: TGTGCCAGCAGCGTCATAGCGGGCCCCTCCTACGAGCAGTACTTC. Supplemented by reference TRBV9 and TRBJ2-7, the full variable domain reads DSGVTQTPKHLITATGQRVTLRCSPRSGDLSVYWYQQSLDQGLQFLIQYYNGEERAKGNILERFSAQQFPDLHSELNLSSLELGDSALYFCASSVIAGPSYEQYFGPGTRLTVT.